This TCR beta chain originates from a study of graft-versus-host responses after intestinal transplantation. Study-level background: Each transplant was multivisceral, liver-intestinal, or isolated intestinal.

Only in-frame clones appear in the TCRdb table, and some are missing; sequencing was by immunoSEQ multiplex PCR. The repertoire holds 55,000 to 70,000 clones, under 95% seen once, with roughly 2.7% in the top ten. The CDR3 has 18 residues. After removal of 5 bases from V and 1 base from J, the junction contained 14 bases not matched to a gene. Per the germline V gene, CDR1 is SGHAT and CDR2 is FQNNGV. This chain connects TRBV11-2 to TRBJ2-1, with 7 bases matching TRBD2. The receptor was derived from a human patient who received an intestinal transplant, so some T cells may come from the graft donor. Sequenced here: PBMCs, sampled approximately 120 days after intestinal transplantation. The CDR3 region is CASSLNGGWEGSYNEQFF. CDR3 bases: TGTGCCAGCAGCCTAAATGGTGGGTGGGAGGGTTCCTACAATGAGCAGTTCTTC.